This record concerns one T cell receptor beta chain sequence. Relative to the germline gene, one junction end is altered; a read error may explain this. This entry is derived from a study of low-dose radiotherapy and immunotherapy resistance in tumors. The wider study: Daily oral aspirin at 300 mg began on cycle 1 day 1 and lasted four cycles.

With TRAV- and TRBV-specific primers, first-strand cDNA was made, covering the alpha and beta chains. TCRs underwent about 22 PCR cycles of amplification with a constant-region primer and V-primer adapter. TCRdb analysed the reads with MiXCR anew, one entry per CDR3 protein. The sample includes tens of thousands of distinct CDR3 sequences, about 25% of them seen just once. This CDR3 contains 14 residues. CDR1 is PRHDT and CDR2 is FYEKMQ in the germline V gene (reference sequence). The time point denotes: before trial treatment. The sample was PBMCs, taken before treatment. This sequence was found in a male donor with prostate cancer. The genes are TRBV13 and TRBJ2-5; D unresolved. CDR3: CASGLGLPQETQCF. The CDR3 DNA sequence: TGTGCCAGCGGCTTAGGGTTACCCCAGGAGACCCAGTGCTTC. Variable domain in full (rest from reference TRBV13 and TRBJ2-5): AAGVIQSPRHLIKEKRETATLKCYPIPRHDTVYWYQQGPGQDPQFLISFYEKMQSDKGSIPDRFSAQQFSDYHSELNMSSLELGDSALYFCASGLGLPQETQCFGPGTRLLVL.